These T cell receptor beta chains were read from a single sample in a study of cytotoxic CD8 clonotypes in ibrutinib-treated CLL. Sequenced by immunoSEQ multiplex PCR; TCRdb stores in-frame clones only, minus some. The data contain about 140,000 clones, approximately 80% of them seen just once; the ten biggest clones take up approximately 27%. Specimen: PBMCs, collected after 12 months of ibrutinib treatment. These receptors all come from a human donor with chronic lymphocytic leukemia. CDR3s include the opening cysteine and the closing phenylalanine or tryptophan. Each record gives: clone size, V gene, D gene, J gene, CDR3 DNA, CDR3 protein. D genes are given only for firm matches. Clone size, where shown, is once, few, many, or a class for clones that have expanded.

-	TRBV12-5	-	TRBJ2-7	TGTGCTAGTGCCCGGGAGCCGTCCTACGAGCAGTACTTC	CASAREPSYEQYF
-	TRBV28	-	TRBJ2-3	TGTGCCAGCAAGGAAACGGGCACAGATACGCAGTATTTT	CASKETGTDTQYF
-	TRBV21-1	-	TRBJ1-5	TGTGCCAGCAGCAAAGAAGGAGACAGGGGGCTGAATCAGCCCCAGCATTTT	CASSKEGDRGLNQPQHF
few	TRBV10-3	TRBD1	TRBJ1-2	TGTGCCATCAGCGTTGAGGGCCCAGGGACAGGGGTATGGTTC	CAISVEGPGTGVWF
few	TRBV6-5	-	TRBJ1-2	TGTGCCAGCAGTTCGACAGATAACTATGGCTACACCTTC	CASSSTDNYGYTF
few	TRBV7-7	-	TRBJ2-3	TGTGCTAGCAGCTTATCGGGCACAGATACGCAGTATTTT	CASSLSGTDTQYF
-	TRBV5-6	-	TRBJ1-2	TGTGCCAGCAGCTTGAATGAATATGGCTACACCTTC	CASSLNEYGYTF
-	TRBV29-1	-	TRBJ1-4	TGCAGCGTTGTGGGGTTTGGTGGTAATGAAAAACTGTTTTTT	CSVVGFGGNEKLFF
few	TRBV5-1	-	TRBJ1-5	TGCGCCAGCAGCTTCGGAGGGGCAGGACAGCCCCAGCATTTT	CASSFGGAGQPQHF
-	TRBV7-8	TRBD1	TRBJ2-5	TGTGCCAGCAGCCTACGACAGGGGGAGACCCAGTACTTC	CASSLRQGETQYF